Listed here are 11 T cell receptor beta chains from one sample, sequenced in a study of blood T cells in healthy people across ages. It was with a sample-barcoded 5' primer and a J-beta primer mix that a second PCR of roughly 7 to 12 cycles was run. TCRdb recomputed calls from the 5' RACE reads with MiXCR, one row per CDR3 protein. The data contain around 900,000 distinct CDR3 sequences, roughly 51% of them singletons. Material for sequencing was blood. Receptors originate from a woman aged 55 to 70 in good health.

The chain is built from TRBV4-1 and TRBJ1-6; D unclear. CDR3 length: 13 residues. V gave up 1 base and J gave up 10 bases, with 8 bases separating them. Germline values: CDR1 MGHRA, CDR2 YSYEKL. CDR3 DNA sequence: TGCGCCAGCAGCCAAGTTGCGGAGTCACCCCTCCACTTT. Amino acid sequence: CASSQVAESPLHF.

The V and J genes are TRBV19 and TRBJ2-1; possibly TRBD1 for D (5 bases). V gave up 7 bases and J gave up 2 bases, with 15 bases separating them. The length of the CDR3 is 15 residues. Germline V gene sequence: CDR1 LNHDA, CDR2 SQIVND (reference sequence). CDR3 residues: CASTTADSTYNEQFF. The CDR3 DNA is TGTGCCAGTACCACGGCCGACAGCACCTACAATGAGCAGTTCTTC.

J is TRBJ2-1 and V is TRBV6-1; D perhaps matches TRBD1 (9 bases). The CDR3 covers 18 residues. CDR1 is MNHNS, CDR2 SASEGT, per germline. Trimming left V 6 bases short and J 3 bases short, with 24 bases between. CDR3 in DNA: TGTGCCAGCAGGCGACAGGGGGGCGGGAGGACCGACTACAATGAGCAGTTCTTC. Protein: CASRRQGGGRTDYNEQFF.

This clonotype turned up a few times. This rearrangement joins TRBV11-2 to TRBJ2-7; 8 positions agree with TRBD2. J lost 4 bases, V lost 5 bases, and 13 bases had no gene match. The length of the CDR3 is 16 residues. The germline V gene encodes CDR1 SGHAT and CDR2 FQNNGV. This CDR3 reads CASSGTWTSFTYEQYF. Written as DNA, the CDR3 is TGTGCCAGCAGCGGTACTTGGACTAGCTTTACTTACGAGCAGTACTTC.

This clonotype was observed a handful of times. The chain recombines TRBV28 with TRBJ2-7; 7 nucleotides line up with TRBD2. The J segment lost 4 bases and the V segment lost 8 bases, leaving 8 bases of the junction unmatched. This CDR3 has 13 amino acids. CDR1 is MDHEN and CDR2 is SYDVKM in the germline V gene. CDR3 protein: CASVRDYPYEQYF. CDR3 nucleotide sequence: TGTGCCAGCGTCCGGGACTACCCGTACGAGCAGTACTTC.

This clonotype showed up just once. The chain joins TRBV4-2 to TRBJ1-1; D gene unclear. The CDR3 totals 15 residues. V lost 3 bases and J lost 3, with 14 bases in between. From germline, CDR1 is LGHNA and CDR2 YNFKEQ. This chain's CDR3 is CASSHVRVGDTEAFF. In nucleotides, the CDR3 is TGTGCCAGCAGCCATGTGAGGGTAGGTGACACTGAAGCTTTCTTT.

The genes are TRBV20-1 and TRBJ2-7; a possible D gene is TRBD1 (5 bases). The CDR3 runs to 15 residues. V was cut by 0 bases and J by 10 bases, with 22 bases left in between. CDR1 and CDR2 from the germline V gene are DFQATT and SNEGSKA (reference sequence). The CDR3 spells CSAREPYQGDGAQYF. In DNA, the CDR3 is TGCAGTGCTAGAGAGCCCTACCAGGGCGACGGAGCCCAGTACTTC.

The V call is TRBV4-3, the J call TRBJ2-3; D is unresolved. Trimming cost V 0 bases and J 4 bases, with 8 bases left between them. The CDR3 length is 14 residues. Germline CDR1 is LGHNA and CDR2 is YSLEER. The CDR3 DNA sequence: TGCGCCAGCAGCCAAGATTTTCGGGCAGATACGCAGTATTTT. Translating gives CASSQDFRADTQYF.

The rearrangement joins TRBV7-3 to TRBJ2-7, with 8 bases lining up with TRBD1. The J call may be in error: the DNA end matches TRBJ2-5 better. CDR1 and CDR2 (germline): SGHTA, FQGTGA. This CDR3 contains 15 residues. For the CDR3, the DNA is TGTGCCAGCAGCTGGACCGGGACAGGTTTGGAGACCCAGTACTTC. As protein: CASSWTGTGLETQYF.

This chain links TRBV29-1 with TRBJ2-3; 12 nucleotides align to TRBD2. The CDR3 is 17 amino acids. The trim removed 3 bases at V and 0 bases at J, leaving 7 bases unmatched. Germline V gene lookup returns CDR1 SQVTM and CDR2 ANQGSEA. CDR3 loop: CSVEGLAGYISTDTQYF. CDR3 coding DNA: TGCAGCGTTGAGGGACTAGCGGGCTATATTAGCACAGATACGCAGTATTTT.

As for this clonotype: The junction departs from the called germline gene at one end, perhaps through a read error. This rearrangement joins TRBV28 to TRBJ2-7; TRBD1 agrees at 8 bases. Germline CDR1 and CDR2: MDHEN and SYDVKM. The CDR3 length is 16 residues. The CDR3, as DNA: TGTGCCAGCAGTTCCCCCCAGGACAGGGCTTCCTACGAGCCGTACTTC. This translates into CASSSPQDRASYEPYF.